Detailed here is one TCR beta chain. Its specificity is not known. Germline CDR1 and CDR2: MNHNS and SASEGT. V lost 2 bases and J lost 2, with 21 bases in between. The CDR3 totals 18 residues. This sample is part of a study of cytomegalovirus exposure and HLA in healthy donors. Regarding the study as a whole: Apparent HLA restriction characterized most CMV-associated TCR beta chains in a later analysis.

PCR was performed using 60 Vbeta and 13 Jbeta primers. The table came from immunoSEQ multiplex PCR; TCRdb's copy has only in-frame clones and leaves some out. The sample contains tens of thousands of clones, over 60% of which appear only once. The chain has TRBV6-1 and TRBJ2-5; D gene ambiguous. The sequence derives from a woman aged 40 to 55 in good health and CMV-seropositive. Sequenced material: PBMCs. In DNA form, the CDR3 reads TGTGCCAGCAGTGAAACTGCCCTCGGGTTTCCACAACAAGAGACCCAGTACTTC. This codes for CASSETALGFPQQETQYF.